This T cell receptor (beta chain) was documented in a study of molecular identifiers for immune sequencing clone quantification. From the PCR reads, TCRdb called clonotypes with MiXCR, one entry per CDR3 protein. Among about 640,000 distinct CDR3 sequences listed, about 20% were seen once. As for this clonotype: This may be a read error, as it is one base from a much larger clone.

Sequenced: naive CD8+ T cells from blood, with Jurkat cell RNA spiked in. Subset described: FACS-sorted CD8+CD4-CCR7+CD45RA+ naive T cells. This receptor was obtained from a human donor in good health. Some libraries in this study had Jurkat cell RNA spiked in.

CDR3 in DNA: TGCAGCGTTGATTACCGGGACAGGGTGTCAAATGAGCGGTTCTTC. Protein product: CSVDYRDRVSNERFF. The chain couples TRBV29-1 to TRBJ2-1, with 9 bases identical to TRBD1. This CDR3 comprises 15 residues. Germline V gene sequence: CDR1 SQVTM, CDR2 ANQGSEA.